This TCR beta chain was sequenced for a study of radiotherapy plus CTLA-4 blockade in lung cancer. The CDR3 is 15 residues long. V dropped 3 bases and J dropped 6; count of bases not matched to a gene: 1. Germline V gene lookup returns CDR1 SGHVS and CDR2 FNYEAQ. Sequencing used immunoSEQ multiplex PCR; TCRdb keeps in-frame clones, though not all of them. The sample has 84,000 or so clones, under 85% seen once. The specimen was peripheral blood, collected from a patient treated with radiotherapy plus ipilimumab. The sequence derives from a human donor with non-small cell lung cancer that progressed on radiotherapy plus ipilimumab. The rearrangement uses TRBV7-6 and TRBJ2-1; TRBD2 agrees at 14 bases. The CDR3 sequence: CASSLGTSGSNEQFF. In nucleotides, the CDR3 is TGTGCCAGCAGCTTGGGGACTAGCGGGAGCAATGAGCAGTTCTTC.